The rows below give T cell receptor beta chains drawn from one sample of a study of response to subunit inactivated influenza vaccine. MiXCR, applied by TCRdb to the RT-PCR reads, yields one record per CDR3 protein. The profile shows 650,000 to 700,000 distinct CDR3 sequences, about a sixth of them singletons. The sequences come from PBMCs from blood, collected 11 to 12 days after vaccination. The source of these receptors is a man aged 50-59 years who received an inactivated influenza vaccine. CDR3s include the opening cysteine and the closing phenylalanine or tryptophan. A D gene is named only where the DNA matches it firmly. Rows may omit the clone size; those that give it use once, few, many or a size class.

D | J | size | V | CDR3 | DNA
. | TRBJ2-1 | few | TRBV6-5 | CASSYRVNNEQFF | TGTGCCAGCAGTTATCGAGTGAACAATGAGCAGTTCTTC
. | TRBJ1-2 | few | TRBV20-1 | CSARGYGERNYGYTF | TGCAGTGCTAGAGGTTACGGGGAGAGGAACTATGGCTACACCTTC
. | TRBJ1-5 | many | TRBV20-1 | CSAQRRGKGQPQHF | TGCAGTGCTCAGAGACGGGGAAAGGGTCAGCCCCAGCATTTT
TRBD2 | TRBJ2-5 | . | TRBV6-1 | CASTLAGGIQETQYF | TGTGCCAGCACCTTAGCGGGAGGGATTCAAGAGACCCAGTACTTC
. | TRBJ2-3 | few | TRBV2 | CASSELNTQYF | TGTGCCAGCAGTGAACTTAATACGCAGTATTTT
. | TRBJ2-3 | . | TRBV25-1 | CASSVRGPDTQYF | TGTGCCAGCAGTGTCAGGGGACCAGATACGCAGTATTTT
. | TRBJ2-7 | . | TRBV7-9 | CASSFAGAPYEQYF | TGTGCCAGCAGCTTTGCGGGGGCGCCGTACGAGCAGTACTTC
. | TRBJ1-2 | . | TRBV15 | CATSRDLGHYGYTF | TGTGCCACCAGCAGAGATTTGGGACACTATGGCTACACCTTC
TRBD1 | TRBJ2-1 | many | TRBV20-1 | CSAGQGLILDEQFF | TGCAGTGCTGGACAGGGGTTAATCTTGGATGAGCAGTTCTTC
TRBD2 | TRBJ2-2 | . | TRBV11-1 | CASSDRLAGGPVDTGELFF | TGTGCCAGCAGCGACCGACTAGCGGGGGGGCCGGTGGACACCGGGGAGCTGTTTTTT
. | TRBJ2-7 | . | TRBV7-8 | CASSPQEPRKNEQYF | TGTGCCAGCAGCCCCCAGGAGCCCCGAAAGAACGAGCAGTACTTC
. | TRBJ1-1 | . | TRBV6-2/TRBV6-3 | CASTMSGASRFTEAFF | TGTGCCAGCACCATGTCGGGGGCATCCCGATTCACTGAAGCTTTCTTT
. | TRBJ2-4 | . | TRBV18 | CASSKTPSGAGNIQYF | TGTGCCAGCTCAAAAACCCCTTCAGGGGCCGGAAACATTCAGTACTTC
. | TRBJ1-5 | few | TRBV5-1 | CASSPLPVGGQPQHF | TGCGCCAGCAGCCCCCTTCCAGTTGGGGGACAGCCCCAGCATTTT
. | TRBJ1-4 | . | TRBV25-1 | CASSGMATNEKLFF | TGTGCCAGCAGTGGTATGGCAACTAATGAAAAACTGTTTTTT
. | TRBJ1-5 | . | TRBV11-2 | CASSLDTGTRYNQPQHF | TGTGCCAGCAGCTTAGATACAGGGACGAGGTACAATCAGCCCCAGCATTTT
. | TRBJ2-3 | . | TRBV11-2 | CASSLTRVAAEGTQYF | TGTGCCAGCAGCTTAACACGGGTAGCGGCCGAAGGAACGCAGTATTTT
. | TRBJ2-7 | . | TRBV14 | CASSQSGTGDQYF | TGTGCCAGCAGCCAGTCCGGGACGGGAGATCAGTACTTC
TRBD1 | TRBJ2-3 | few | TRBV12-3/TRBV12-4 | CASSSSGGFTDTQYF | TGTGCCAGCAGTTCCTCAGGGGGATTCACAGATACGCAGTATTTT
TRBD2 | TRBJ2-1 | . | TRBV19 | CASSIVGDYLYNEQFF | TGTGCCAGTAGTATAGTTGGGGACTACCTATACAATGAGCAGTTCTTC
TRBD2 | TRBJ2-7 | few | TRBV7-2 | CASSRTSGPSYEQYF | TGTGCCAGCAGTCGGACTAGCGGGCCCTCCTACGAGCAGTACTTC
. | TRBJ1-1 | few | TRBV10-3 | CAIRGGVNTEAFF | TGTGCCATACGAGGGGGTGTGAACACTGAAGCTTTCTTT
. | TRBJ1-5 | few | TRBV7-2 | CASSHGTNQPQHF | TGTGCCAGCAGCCATGGCACCAATCAGCCCCAGCATTTT
TRBD2 | TRBJ2-1 | few | TRBV20-1 | CSATRTSEGYNEQFF | TGCAGTGCCACCCGGACTAGCGAGGGTTACAATGAGCAGTTCTTC
TRBD2 | TRBJ2-3 | few | TRBV7-3 | CASSLGTSYSDTQYF | TGTGCCAGCAGCTTAGGGACTAGCTATTCAGATACGCAGTATTTT
. | TRBJ2-1 | few | TRBV15 | CATSYTGFNEQFF | TGTGCCACCAGTTACACAGGGTTTAATGAGCAGTTCTTC
. | TRBJ2-5 | few | TRBV11-2 | CASSLERLGGTQYF | TGTGCCAGCAGCTTAGAGAGGCTAGGTGGGACCCAGTACTTC
TRBD1 | TRBJ2-7 | few | TRBV12-3/TRBV12-4 | CASSSFRGTGTNEQYF | TGTGCCAGCAGTTCCTTTAGGGGGACAGGGACCAACGAGCAGTACTTC
TRBD2 | TRBJ2-7 | . | TRBV19 | CASTTGTSGIYEQYF | TGTGCCAGTACCACCGGGACTAGCGGGATCTACGAGCAGTACTTC